This TCR beta chain was captured by sequencing in a study of Tregs in tolerant kidney transplant recipients (dated by TCRdb to the late 2010s). Background for the entire study: The study applied TCRbeta sequencing to find donor-specific regulatory T cells before combined kidney and bone marrow transplantation and then followed those same cells after transplant. In a few healthy controls, several methods of expanding Tregs specific for an allogeneic donor were compared by TCRbeta repertoire sequencing. General study outcomes and caveats: The most biologically relevant and donor-specific TCRbeta repertoire appeared to be identified by expanding Tregs with activated donor B cells. Biological reproducibility was not examined directly, but technical replication error appeared to be minimal. Because only a small number of patients were included, the study had limitations, and the results will need to be validated in larger populations as well as under other immunosuppression protocols.

As for this clone: Its antigen has not been determined. Nothing much larger sits one base from this clone, and base qualities are not available.

For TCRbeta CDR3 sequencing, genomic DNA from the sorted cells was extracted using the QIAGEN DNeasy Blood and Tissue Kit. High-throughput TCRbeta CDR3 sequencing, which included PCR amplification with bias correction and internal controls, was done commercially through immunoSEQ. On the study's bioinformatics: Unique productive TCRbeta sequences were defined by CDR3 nucleotide sequence when primers matched and otherwise by CDR3 amino acid sequence together with Vbeta and Jbeta genes. To correct sorting error, sequences shared between sorted populations at a frequency ratio of 2:1 or less were removed; the rest were assigned to the higher population. A sequence was defined as donor-reactive if the sequence was expanded at least 5-fold in CFSE-low cells compared with unstimulated cells and had a frequency of at least 0.01% in CFSE-low cells. Jensen-Shannon divergence, calculated on the top 100 TCRbeta sequences ranked by frequency, was used to quantify repertoire divergence. For any sample with multiple sequencing runs, sorting error was corrected in each run separately before the runs were pooled. Entries here come from immuneACCESS through TCRdb and include only in-frame sequences with V and J called. Some clones fail to appear in such tables; in the studies checked, an unresolved V gene covers under half of the shortfall, and the cause of the remainder is unknown. V and J calls and clone size are copied from that table; D and trimming were computed from the DNA. This sample lists some 110,000 clones; around 91% were detected once. Approximately 0.62% of the sample belongs to the ten largest clones.

Deletion took 0 bases off V and 7 bases off J, with a span of 14 bases between the germline ends. Based on the germline V gene, the CDR1 and CDR2 sequences are KGHSH and LQKENI. From cysteine to phenylalanine, the CDR3 is 15 amino acids long. Of all the DNA, just the CDR3 is kept, 45 bases in frame from base 1. Thawed PBMCs were FACS-sorted into unstimulated Tregs (CD4+CD25+CD127-), CD4+ non-Tregs (CD4+CD25-), CD4 cells and CD8 cells. Blood from healthy controls was obtained either as purchased buffy coats or from healthy volunteers. Healthy control blood was processed to PBMCs by Ficoll density gradient and cryopreserved, and patient PBMCs were collected before and after transplant.

Material for sequencing was CD4+ T cells from blood. This TCR was sampled from a human donor in good health. The receptor chain draws on TRBV18 and TRBJ2-3, and TRBD2 may be the D gene, going by 5 matching bases. In nucleotide form, the sequence is TGTGCCAGCTCACCACCGTCGCTAGCCCCCCATACGCAGTATTTT. Its translation is CASSPPSLAPHTQYF. Reference TRBV18 and TRBJ2-3 genes cover what lies past the CDR3, so the full variable domain is NAGVMQNPRHLVRRRGQEARLRCSPMKGHSHVYWYRQLPEEGLKFMVYLQKENIIDESGMPKERFSAEFPKEGPSILRIQQVVRGDSAAYFCASSPPSLAPHTQYFGPGTRLTVL.